Below, 5 T cell receptor beta chains from the same sample are listed, as sequenced in a study of CD8+ T cells in alopecia areata. Following extraction, RNA underwent reverse transcription to cDNA, which served as the sequencing template. Produced via immunoSEQ multiplex PCR; TCRdb's table is partial and in-frame only. The data contain about 200,000 clones, 50% to 60% of them singletons. The starting material was CD4+ T cells sorted from blood, obtained at week 0. The receptors were gathered from a human donor with alopecia areata.

The genes are TRBV7-9 and TRBJ2-1; 15 positions agree with TRBD2. The V gene's germline CDR1 is SEHNR and CDR2 FQNEAQ (reference sequence). With 4 bases clipped from V and 8 bases from J, the junction kept 6 bases outside the gene matches. CDR3 length equals 16 residues. In DNA form, the CDR3 reads TGTGCCAGCAGCTCGGGACTAGCGGGGGGATGGGATGAGCAGTTCTTC. The encoded protein is CASSSGLAGGWDEQFF.

The chain is built from TRBV18 and TRBJ1-1; the D is unclear. The germline gives CDR1 KGHSH, CDR2 LQKENI. V lost 1 base and J 0 bases, leaving 6 bases between the germline ends. This CDR3 comprises 14 residues. This CDR3 is CASSPQSLNTEAFF. The CDR3 DNA reads as TGTGCCAGCTCACCACAGTCACTGAACACTGAAGCTTTCTTT.

This clone was counted a few times. J is TRBJ2-7 and V is TRBV29-1, with a possible D match to TRBD2 (6 bases). Trimming took off 3 bases at V and 2 bases at J, with 14 bases between the two ends. Germline CDR1 SQVTM, CDR2 ANQGSEA. This CDR3 has 14 residues. CDR3 sequence: CSVEASGATYEQYF. In nucleotides, the CDR3 is TGCAGCGTTGAGGCGTCGGGAGCTACCTACGAGCAGTACTTC.

V and J are TRBV5-4 and TRBJ2-3; D is undetermined. Germline assignment: CDR1 SGHNT and CDR2 YYREEE (reference sequence). The CDR3 covers 13 residues. V lost 6 bases to trimming and J lost 0 bases, with 8 bases between them. CDR3 protein: CASTGVSTDTQYF. CDR3 coding DNA: TGTGCCAGCACCGGCGTTAGCACAGATACGCAGTATTTT.

The chain joins TRBV11-1 to TRBJ2-7; 7 bases line up with TRBD1. The CDR3 runs 15 residues. Germline trimming cut 5 bases from V and 3 bases from J; bases unmatched to any gene: 10. Per the germline V gene, CDR1 is SGHAT and CDR2 is FQDESV (reference sequence). The CDR3 DNA is TGTGCCAGCAGCCACGGGACAGAAGCCTACTACGAGCAGTACTTC. Translation: CASSHGTEAYYEQYF.